This paragraph covers one T cell receptor beta chain sequence. This clonotype was picked up a small number of times. Its antigen specificity is not known. Base qualities are not recorded, but no much larger clone differs from it by a single base. Systemically healthy Caucasian individuals from Russia, over 30 in total and aged about 6 to 90 years, were included as donors. About 10 milliliters of peripheral blood were drawn from each donor into EDTA-treated Vacutainer tubes. Ficoll-Paque density-gradient centrifugation was used to isolate PBMCs, with at least 7 million per sample. Trizol reagent was used to extract total RNA from PBMCs, with at least 6 micrograms per sample. For every donor, an aliquot of PBMCs went through flow cytometry to measure the percentages of naive CD45RAhigh/CD27high T cells. Sequences SGHDN (CDR1) and FVKESK (CDR2) are obtained from the germline V gene. The CDR3 covers 14 residues, taking in both the cysteine and the phenylalanine. The sequence is cut down to CDR3 DNA, 42 bases in frame from base 1. V is reduced by 4 bases and J by 7 bases, leaving a spacing of 11 bases between them.

The receptor library was made with 5' RACE. Reads for this sample came from an Illumina HiSeq 2500. A second PCR of about 6 to 11 cycles was performed with a sample-barcoded 5' primer and a J-beta primer mix. A unique molecular identifier was introduced onto each TCR beta cDNA molecule by a template-switch 5' adaptor carrying 12 random nucleotides. Each sample yielded at least 2.5 million CDR3-containing paired-end reads. First-strand cDNA was synthesized from all RNA with the Mint cDNA synthesis kit, primed by a TRBC-specific oligonucleotide. After uracil-DNA glycosylase treatment, a first 18-cycle PCR used universal primers M1SS and BC2_uni_R on all cDNA. The source study handled its data this way. Normalization of each sample was performed by random selection of 1 million high-quality reads, each carrying a distinct molecular identifier. Reads with shared molecular identifiers were discarded instead of being binned into consensus sequences. MiTCR, with a Q25 quality threshold and the strictest error-elimination algorithm, was used for CDR3 identification, clonotype clustering and error correction. Lower-bound total TCR beta diversity was estimated with a nonparametric unseen species model using Euler transformation. The public reads were reprocessed in TCRdb via fastp at Q25 and MiXCR, keeping in-frame beta chains. Each entry merges the rows of one CDR3 protein and shows their most common DNA and genes. TCRdb's processing, not the study's, gives the V and J calls here. The sample table contains 650,000 to 1,000,000 distinct CDR3 sequences; only one count was recorded for about 36% of them. Of the sample, 10% to 15% is held by the ten largest clones.

The sample comes from a study of blood T cells in healthy people across ages (dated by TCRdb to between 2015 and 2016). Regarding the study in general: In model experiments, roughly one uniquely barcoded TCR beta cDNA molecule per two T cells was captured by template switching. Age-related changes in TCR beta repertoire diversity were measured in the study by deep sequencing normalized with unique cDNA molecular identifiers. The donors were divided into four age groups: young (average around 16 years), middle-aged (about 40), aged (roughly 66) and long-lived (around 87). To avoid experimental bias, donors of different ages were spread randomly across the sequencing lanes. Using the same blood draw, the study looked at two additional independent replicas of 1 million unique cDNA reads for two donors, one aged 18 to 30 and the other aged 80 or older.

The paper as a whole reports these results and caveats: Observed TCR beta diversity correlated strongly with the percentage of naive T cells measured by flow cytometry. Conclusive comparison of naive and antigen-experienced compartments was prevented by the profiling of bulk unsorted PBMCs. The long-lived group showed more naive CD4+ T cells, fewer expanded clones and increased TCR diversity than the aged group, suggesting age selection. Because the CMV infection status of the donors was unknown, age-related changes in expanded clonotypes may potentially have been confounded. Estimates of total diversity based on one million sequenced T cells were regarded as lower bounds and as underestimates. As age increased, observed TCR beta diversity per million T cells dropped in a roughly linear way, and a significant reduction was already evident by age 40.

The source is a man between 18 and 29 years old in good health. The sequenced sample was blood. The receptor chain draws on TRBV14 and TRBJ1-6; matching of 5 bases hints at TRBD1 as the D gene. CDR3 sequence: CASSPTRQNSPLHF. The nucleotide sequence is TGTGCCAGCAGCCCGACAAGACAGAATTCACCCCTCCACTTT.